This T cell receptor beta chain comes out of a study of regulatory T cells in long-lasting Graves disease. About the research overall: The antithyroid drugs taken by newly diagnosed Graves' patients had been used for under 3 months.

Building of the TCR beta libraries involved iRepertoire HTBI primers and Arm-PCR of CDR3 regions. MiXCR was run by TCRdb on the multiplex PCR reads, yielding one entry per CDR3 protein. The sample records over 500,000 distinct CDR3 sequences, approximately 15% being singletons. Time point specified: newly diagnosed GD, antithyroid drugs for less than 3 months. Researchers made the TCR library from RNA that was extracted from PBMCs. The CDR3 sequence is 16 residues long. V lost 4 bases and J lost 6, with 21 bases in between. From germline, CDR1 is MDHEN and CDR2 SYDVKM. This clonotype was seen more than once but under ten times. The data also belong to a second study, concerning T cells in Graves' hyperthyroidism and ophthalmopathy.

V is TRBV28 and J is TRBJ1-2; a possible D gene is TRBD1 (5 bases). The sequence was collected from a woman in her twenties or thirties with Graves disease. This specimen consisted of peripheral blood mononuclear cells (PBMCs), obtained at new diagnosis, from a patient treated with antithyroid drugs. The CDR3 sequence is CASSSHLSTGTDGYTF. CDR3 coding DNA: TGTGCCAGCAGTTCCCACCTCTCCACAGGTACCGATGGCTACACCTTC.